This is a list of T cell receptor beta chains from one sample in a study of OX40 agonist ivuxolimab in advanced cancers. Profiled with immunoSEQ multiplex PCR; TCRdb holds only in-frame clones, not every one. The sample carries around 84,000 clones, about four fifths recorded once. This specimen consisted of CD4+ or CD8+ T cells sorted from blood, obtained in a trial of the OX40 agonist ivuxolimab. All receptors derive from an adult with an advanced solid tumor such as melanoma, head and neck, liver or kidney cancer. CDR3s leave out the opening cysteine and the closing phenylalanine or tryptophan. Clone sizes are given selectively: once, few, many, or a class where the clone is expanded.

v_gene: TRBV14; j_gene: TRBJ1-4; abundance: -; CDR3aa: ASSQDEKLF
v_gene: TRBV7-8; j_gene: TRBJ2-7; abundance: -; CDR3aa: ASSLSGGSYEQY
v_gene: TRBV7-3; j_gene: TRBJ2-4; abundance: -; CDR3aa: ASGTGPNDIQY
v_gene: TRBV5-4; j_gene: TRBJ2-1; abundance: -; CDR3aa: ASSLNAGDLYEQF
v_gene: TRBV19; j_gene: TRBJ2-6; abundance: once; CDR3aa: ASSLDSGANVLT
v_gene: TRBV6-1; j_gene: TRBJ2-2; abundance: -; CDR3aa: ASRWSWDTGELF
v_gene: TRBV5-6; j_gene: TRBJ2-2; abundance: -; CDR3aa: ASSLTSGGNTGELF
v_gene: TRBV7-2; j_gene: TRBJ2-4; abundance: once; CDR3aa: ASSPEWGAKNIQY
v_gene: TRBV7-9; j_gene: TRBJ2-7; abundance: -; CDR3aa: ASSAIAGESIQSYEQY
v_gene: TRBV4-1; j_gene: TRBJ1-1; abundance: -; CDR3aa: ASSLSPGGVGEAF
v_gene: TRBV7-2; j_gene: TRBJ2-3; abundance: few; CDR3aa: ASSLPASGGTQY
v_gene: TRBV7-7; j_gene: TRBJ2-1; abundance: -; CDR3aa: ASSHAGLAGGPLF
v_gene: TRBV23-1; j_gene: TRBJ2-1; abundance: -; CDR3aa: ASSQSRLAGYNEQF
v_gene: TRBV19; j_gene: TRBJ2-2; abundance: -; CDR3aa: ASSPPLQGIDFTGELF
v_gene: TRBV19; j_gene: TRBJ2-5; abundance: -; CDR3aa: ASSINRLAGLQETQY
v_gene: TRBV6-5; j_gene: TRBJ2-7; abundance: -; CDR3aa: ASSPLSAGEREQY
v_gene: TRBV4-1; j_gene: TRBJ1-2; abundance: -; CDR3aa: ASSQRERSGGDYGYT
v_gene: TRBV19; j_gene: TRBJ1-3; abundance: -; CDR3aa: ASSITQGGNTIY
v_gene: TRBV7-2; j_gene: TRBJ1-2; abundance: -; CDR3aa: ASSRDVNYGYT
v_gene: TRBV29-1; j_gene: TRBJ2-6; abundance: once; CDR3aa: SVSSVSGANVLT
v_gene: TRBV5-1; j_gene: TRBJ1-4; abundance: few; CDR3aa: ASSSGQGGYDEKLF
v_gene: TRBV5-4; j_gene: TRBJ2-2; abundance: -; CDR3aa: ASSLALADGNTGELF
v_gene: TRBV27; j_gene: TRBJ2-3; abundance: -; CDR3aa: ASREAWSATDTQY
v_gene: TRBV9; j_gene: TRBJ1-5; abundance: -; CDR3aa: ASSVGGGQPQH
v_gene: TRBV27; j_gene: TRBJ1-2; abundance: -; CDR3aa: ASSFRQDDGYT
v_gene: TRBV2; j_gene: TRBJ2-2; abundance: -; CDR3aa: ASSPSGRYTGELF
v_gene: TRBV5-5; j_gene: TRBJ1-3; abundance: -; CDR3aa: ASRLHSGNTIY
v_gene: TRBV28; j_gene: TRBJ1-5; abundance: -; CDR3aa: ASSTHRAPGLNQPQH
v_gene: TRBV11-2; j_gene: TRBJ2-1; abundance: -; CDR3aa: ASSLLGGGSYNEQF
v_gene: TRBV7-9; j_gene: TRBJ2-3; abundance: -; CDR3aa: ASSSWGGGDTQY
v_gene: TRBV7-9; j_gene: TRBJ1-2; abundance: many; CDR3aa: ASSLTRLGGYT
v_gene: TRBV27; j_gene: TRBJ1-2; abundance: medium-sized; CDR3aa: ASSFSDRVYGYT
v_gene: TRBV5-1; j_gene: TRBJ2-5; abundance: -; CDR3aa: ASSLLASGGPIQETQY
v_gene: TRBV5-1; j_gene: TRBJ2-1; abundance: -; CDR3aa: ASSLGGSGGYNEQF
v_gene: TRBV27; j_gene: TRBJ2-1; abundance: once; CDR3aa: ASGLHTDNEQF
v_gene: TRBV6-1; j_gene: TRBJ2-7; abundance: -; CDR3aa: ASPEGYEQY
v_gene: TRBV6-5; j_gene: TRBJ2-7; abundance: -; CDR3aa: ATQDRGVSSYEQY
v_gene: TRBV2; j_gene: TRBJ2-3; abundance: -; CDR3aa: ADRTSGSTDTQY
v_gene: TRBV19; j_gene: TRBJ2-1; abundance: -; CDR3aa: ASSASGRASYNEQF
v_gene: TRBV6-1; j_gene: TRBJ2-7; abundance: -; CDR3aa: ASILSSAYEQY
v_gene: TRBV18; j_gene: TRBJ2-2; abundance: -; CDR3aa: ASSRDRRTNTGELF
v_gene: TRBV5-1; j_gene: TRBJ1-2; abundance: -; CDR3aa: ASSLGTSAYGYT
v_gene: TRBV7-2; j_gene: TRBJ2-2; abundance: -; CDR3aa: ASSLEAGTGELF
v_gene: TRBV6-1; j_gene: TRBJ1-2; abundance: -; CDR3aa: ASSENSGAGDGYT
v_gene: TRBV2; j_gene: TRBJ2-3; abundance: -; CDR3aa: ASSVGTSGSTDTQY
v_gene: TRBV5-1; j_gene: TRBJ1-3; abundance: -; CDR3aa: ASSSQGTGNTIY
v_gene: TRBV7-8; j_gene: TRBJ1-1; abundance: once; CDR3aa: ASSLDLDSEAF
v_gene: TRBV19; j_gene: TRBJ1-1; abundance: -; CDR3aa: ASSIVVSNTEAF
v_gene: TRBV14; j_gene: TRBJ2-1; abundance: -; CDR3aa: ASSQVGGLAATVQF
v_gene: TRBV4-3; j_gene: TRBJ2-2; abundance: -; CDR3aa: ASSQGTRGTGELF
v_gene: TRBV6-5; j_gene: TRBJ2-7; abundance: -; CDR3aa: ASSSGQGLAYEQY
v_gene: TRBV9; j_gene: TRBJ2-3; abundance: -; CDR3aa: ASSVTASRAGGTDTQY
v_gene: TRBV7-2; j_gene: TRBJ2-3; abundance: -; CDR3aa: ASSLGWLDTDTQY